These 8 T cell receptor beta chains came from one sample sequenced in a study of OX40 agonist ivuxolimab in advanced cancers. The method was immunoSEQ multiplex PCR; TCRdb's version includes in-frame clones alone and lacks a portion of them. This table holds 55,000 to 70,000 clones, approximately 86% found once. Sequencing was performed on CD4+ or CD8+ T cells sorted from blood, taken in a trial of the OX40 agonist ivuxolimab. The receptors originated from an adult with an advanced solid tumor such as melanoma, head and neck, liver or kidney cancer.

This chain links TRBV7-9 with TRBJ2-2; D gene ambiguous. Germline V gene sequence: CDR1 SEHNR, CDR2 FQNEAQ (reference sequence). V lost 2 bases and J lost 0, with 13 bases in between. The CDR3 spans 17 residues. CDR3 sequence reads: CASSLRLWVPNTGELFF. The DNA for the CDR3 is TGTGCCAGCAGCTTAAGACTGTGGGTACCGAACACCGGGGAGCTGTTTTTT.

Regarding this clone: The same CDR3 is also encoded by other DNA sequences in this sample. The chain joins TRBV29-1 to TRBJ2-1; 10 nucleotides agree with TRBD2. With V trimmed by 8 bases and J by 2 bases, 6 bases remained unmatched. The CDR3 sequence is 14 residues long. Germline V gene lookup returns CDR1 SQVTM and CDR2 ANQGSEA. The DNA of the CDR3 is TGCAGCTACGGGCTAGCGGGGGCCTACAATGAGCAGTTCTTC. Its translation is CSYGLAGAYNEQFF.

The rearrangement links TRBV18 to TRBJ2-7; D call uncertain. V was pared by 3 bases and J by 3 bases, with 6 bases between. CDR1 KGHSH and CDR2 LQKENI come from the germline V gene. The CDR3 runs to 12 residues. The CDR3, as DNA: TGTGCCAGCTCACCGATCCACTACGAGCAGTACTTC. It is translated as CASSPIHYEQYF.

The gene calls are TRBV4-2 and TRBJ2-7, with a weak D call TRBD1 (6 bases). V was shortened by 8 bases and J by 1 base, with 18 bases between the two germline ends. Germline CDR1 reads LGHNA; CDR2 reads YNFKEQ. The CDR3 spans 15 residues. CDR3 in amino acids: CASLARQVLSYEQYF. Here the CDR3 DNA reads TGTGCCAGCCTCGCGCGACAGGTCTTATCCTACGAGCAGTACTTC.

This chain joins TRBV7-9 and TRBJ1-1; the D gene is possibly TRBD1 (6 bases). Looked up from germline, CDR1 is SEHNR and CDR2 is FQNEAQ (reference sequence). This CDR3 has 13 amino acids. The V end was cut by 1 base, the J end by 5 bases, with 8 bases between. CDR3 residues: CASSLEGETEAFF. The CDR3 region has the DNA TGTGCCAGCAGCTTAGAGGGGGAAACTGAAGCTTTCTTT.

This clone was observed once. J is TRBJ2-5 and V is TRBV13; weak D call: TRBD2 (5 bases). Germline assignment: CDR1 PRHDT and CDR2 FYEKMQ (reference sequence). V lost 5 bases and J lost 5, with 12 bases in between. The CDR3 has 13 amino acids. CDR3 protein: CASSRESGETQYF. The CDR3 nucleotides are TGTGCCAGCAGCCGGGAATCCGGGGAGACCCAGTACTTC.

The chain carries TRBV9 and TRBJ2-1, with 8 positions matching TRBD2. Germline CDR1 is SGDLS and CDR2 is YYNGEE. The CDR3 spans 15 residues. The J segment lost 9 bases and the V segment lost 2 bases, leaving 10 bases of the junction unmatched. In DNA form, the CDR3 reads TGTGCCAGCAGCGTGTCCAGCGGGGGACCTTTTGAGCAGTTCTTC. Its protein is CASSVSSGGPFEQFF.

The chain combines TRBV5-8 with TRBJ2-1; TRBD2 matches at 12 bases. This CDR3 has 17 amino acids. V shed 4 bases, J shed 0 bases, and the junction held 5 bases outside the gene matches. Germline V lookup: CDR1 SGHTS, CDR2 YDEGEE. The CDR3 region is CASSVPGLAGSYNEQFF. CDR3 bases: TGTGCCAGCAGCGTCCCGGGACTAGCGGGCTCCTACAATGAGCAGTTCTTC.